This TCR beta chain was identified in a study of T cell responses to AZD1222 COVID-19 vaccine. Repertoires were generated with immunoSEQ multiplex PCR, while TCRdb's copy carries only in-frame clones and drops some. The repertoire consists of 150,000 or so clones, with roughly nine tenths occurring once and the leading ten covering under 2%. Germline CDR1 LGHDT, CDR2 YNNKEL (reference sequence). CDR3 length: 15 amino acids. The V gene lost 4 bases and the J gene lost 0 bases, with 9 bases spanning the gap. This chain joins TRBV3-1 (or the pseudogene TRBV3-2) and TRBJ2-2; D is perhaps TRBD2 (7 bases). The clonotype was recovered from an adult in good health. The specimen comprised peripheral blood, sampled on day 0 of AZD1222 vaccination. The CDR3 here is CASSRGGANTGELFF. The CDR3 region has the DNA TGTGCCAGCAGCCGCGGGGGCGCGAACACCGGGGAGCTGTTTTTT.